The T cell receptor (beta chain) under discussion was sequenced for a study of T cells in Graves' hyperthyroidism and ophthalmopathy. Study-wide findings and caveats: Blood also contained most expanded thyroid clonotypes above 0.001.

This clonotype was picked up many times. The target antigen is unknown. Amplification yielded TCR beta CDR3 regions, with RNA transcripts as the source. First-round RT-PCR targeting the TCR CDR3 was performed with the HTBI primer set. TCRdb re-analysed the multiplex PCR reads in MiXCR, keeping a single row per CDR3 protein. The sample yields more than 450,000 distinct CDR3 sequences, 20% seen once. The germline gives CDR1 MNHEY, CDR2 SMNVEV (reference sequence). CDR3 length equals 16 residues. Trimming took 8 bases from V and 3 from J, leaving 22 bases between them. Lactation, pregnancy, other autoimmune disease or uncontrolled infection excluded patients.

The sequence was obtained from a man aged 40-49 years with Graves' ophthalmopathy. V usage is TRBV27 and J usage is TRBJ1-2, with D unclear. Input material: blood. For the CDR3, the DNA is TGTGCCAGCGGCGCCGGAGGATGGTCAGAGGACTATGGCTACACCTTC. It translates to CASGAGGWSEDYGYTF.